This T cell receptor (beta chain) was found in a study of T cell therapy after organ transplantation (dated by TCRdb to about 2019). For the study in its entirety: Therapy products were autologous CMV-specific T cells expanded in vitro for approximately 15 days with a peptide pool of 30 HLA class I and II CMV epitopes. Patients were given up to 6 doses of T cells at 2-week intervals and were followed for roughly seven months after finishing therapy. Of the roughly ten patients, eight were classified as clinical responders and two were classified as nonresponders. A median of 1.92 x 10^8 CMV-specific T cells was administered to patients across 2 to 6 intravenous infusions. A follow-up TRBV repertoire analysis was performed on an open-label phase I trial of autologous CMV-specific adoptive T cell therapy in solid-organ transplant recipients. Peripheral blood samples for the pretherapy time point were taken before T cell therapy began. Long-term post-therapy samples were obtainable from only 8 of the 10 patients.

Measured from the cysteine to the phenylalanine, the CDR3 is 14 residues long. Left in the record is the CDR3 DNA by itself, 42 bases read in frame from the first base. Based on the germline V gene, the CDR1 and CDR2 sequences are SNHLY and FYNNEI. Trimming at the junction amounts to 3 bases on V and 0 bases on J, and the germline ends lie 7 bases apart. This clone was detected only once. This clone's antigen is unknown. Base qualities were left out, and no much larger clone turns up one base away. The immunoSEQ two-step, bias-controlled multiplex PCR assay was used to amplify TRB CDR3 regions from genomic DNA. CDR3 libraries were sequenced on an Illumina NextSeq 500. The authors processed their data as follows. Initial alignment and bioinformatics, including bias normalization against synthetic CDR3 analogs, were performed with the immunoSEQ Analyzer platform. V, D and J genes were annotated according to IMGT database definitions. Further TRBV analyses used VDJtools version 1.1.10 and the R package tcR version 2.2.1.11 with default settings. GLIPH analysis was done using default settings in version 1.0. For CDR3 sequences with at least 5 reads, significant changes in clonotype frequency were assessed with a 2-sided binomial test and Benjamini-Hochberg correction (alpha = 0.01). TCRdb mirrors the immuneACCESS table, restricted to in-frame sequences. Some clones are absent from its copies; in checked studies, under half trace to an unresolved V gene, and the reason for the others is unknown. V and J calls and clone size are those listed in that table; D and trimming were worked out from the DNA. The sample includes roughly 48,000 clones, with approximately 94% observed a single time. Of the sample, 3.1% falls within the top ten clones.

The label giving this sample's time point can be read as: before start of T cell therapy. The patients had received solid-organ transplants and had cytomegalovirus that was drug-resistant/recurrent. Ten trial participants were chosen for repertoire analysis on the basis of the availability of post-therapy peripheral blood mononuclear cells. Viable CD3+CD8+CD4- lymphocytes were isolated from PBMCs by sorting on a BD FACSAria III. The Qiagen DNeasy Kit was used to extract genomic DNA from sorted cells. The paper as a whole reports these results and caveats: Post-therapy reconstitution appeared to include both transferred clonotypes and endogenous clonotypes not detected in the therapy products. Marked pretherapy clonal expansions with minimal repertoire change after therapy were observed in nonresponders. Fold change in CD8 clonality after therapy was inversely correlated with pretherapy clonality, suggesting that less biased repertoires were more receptive to remodeling. The small number of expansions detected in nonresponders may be due to reduced sample coverage caused by poor CD8+ T cell yield. Because the cohort was small, confounders such as concurrent antirejection and antiviral medications could not be assessed.

The chain uses TRBV2 and TRBJ2-3; there is no confident call for the D gene. The sample in question was CD8+ T cells from blood, obtained before autologous CMV-specific T cell therapy. The origin of this receptor is a human patient who had received a solid organ transplant and had CMV disease. CDR3 protein: CASSDSPSTDTQYF. The DNA sequence follows: TGTGCCAGCAGTGACTCCCCTAGCACAGATACGCAGTATTTT.